This is a list of T cell receptor beta chains from one sample in a study of T cell clusters in autoimmune cytopenias. TCRdb re-called the multiplex PCR reads and catalogs CDR3 proteins one per entry, DNA excluded. Its table lists 2,500 to 3,500 distinct CDR3 sequences. Sequencing input: peripheral blood. The receptors come from a human donor with an autoimmune cytopenia or autoimmune hepatitis (not recorded which). Both conserved end residues are part of each CDR3. Clone size is not always given. Where it is, it says once, few, many or a class for expanded clones.

j_gene | abundance | v_gene | CDR3aa
TRBJ2-1 | large | TRBV6-5 | CASSYAGLAGSYNEQFF
TRBJ2-7 | large | TRBV29-1 | CSVDDGPYEQYF
TRBJ2-1 | . | TRBV27 | CASRSRGRGDEQFF
TRBJ2-7 | . | TRBV27 | CASSAPRGGSSYEQYF
TRBJ2-1 | medium-sized | TRBV7-6 | CASSLETSGRNEQFF
TRBJ2-7 | . | TRBV24-1 | CATSDLQTSEQYF
TRBJ2-3 | medium-sized | TRBV6-5 | CASSYNGQNSDTQYF
TRBJ2-1 | medium-sized | TRBV12-3/TRBV12-4 | CASSPYRDSNNEQFF
TRBJ2-5 | medium-sized | TRBV12-3/TRBV12-4 | CASSTTGGGETQYF
TRBJ1-3 | . | TRBV27 | CASSPRGRLGNTIYF
TRBJ1-3 | . | TRBV6-5 | CASSQGGVNGNTIYF
TRBJ2-3 | . | TRBV7-6 | CASSLTGPSTDTQYF
TRBJ2-5 | medium-sized | TRBV6-5 | CACRVSGLKGETQYF
TRBJ1-2 | medium-sized | TRBV29-1 | CSVEVLEGKGGYTF
TRBJ2-2 | medium-sized | TRBV27 | CASSRGRSTGELFF
TRBJ2-2 | . | TRBV30 | CASSIRDNYMGPNTGELFF
TRBJ2-3 | medium-sized | TRBV6-5 | CASSYRRGDTDTQYF
TRBJ2-2 | . | TRBV20-1 | CSAQKGSVTGELFF
TRBJ2-7 | medium-sized | TRBV18 | CASSPTGSTDYEQYF
TRBJ2-7 | medium-sized | TRBV5-6 | CASSLVEEDEQYF
TRBJ2-5 | medium-sized | TRBV19 | CASSSGRASETQYF
TRBJ2-6 | . | TRBV6-5 | CASSYVNEAGANVLTF
TRBJ2-5 | . | TRBV7-2 | CASSLAPGGPTSGDSETQYF
TRBJ1-5 | medium-sized | TRBV6-5 | CASSYGRGPNQPQHF
TRBJ2-2 | medium-sized | TRBV27 | CASSSGSSGHTGELFF
TRBJ2-7 | medium-sized | TRBV29-1 | CSFTGLSSYEQYF
TRBJ2-3 | medium-sized | TRBV5-6 | CASSLEAGGTADTQYF
TRBJ1-3 | medium-sized | TRBV10-3 | CAISEPLDGTSGNTIYF
TRBJ1-2 | . | TRBV12-3/TRBV12-4 | CASRLTGARTNYGYTF
TRBJ2-7 | . | TRBV5-4 | CASTKTWGYEQYF
TRBJ1-1 | . | TRBV30 | CAWSVTVNTEAFF
TRBJ2-1 | . | TRBV6-2/TRBV6-3 | CASSSGTGFNNEQFF
TRBJ2-2 | . | TRBV4-3 | CARSQDSLAGSRGGELFF
TRBJ2-1 | large | TRBV29-1 | CSARQRSYNEQFF
TRBJ1-5 | . | TRBV12-3/TRBV12-4 | CASSFRGAENQPQHF
TRBJ2-7 | . | TRBV18 | CASHSPASDEQYF
TRBJ2-7 | . | TRBV6-5 | CASSLWQGGTYEQYF
TRBJ2-1 | medium-sized | TRBV6-5 | CASSLLAGGVYNEQFF
TRBJ2-1 | medium-sized | TRBV12-3/TRBV12-4 | CASSYARTSGGTYNEQFF
TRBJ2-7 | . | TRBV19 | CASSIYFRWSSYEQYF
TRBJ2-7 | medium-sized | TRBV29-1 | CSVEDLGSPTYEQYF
TRBJ2-5 | . | TRBV18 | CASSPRTSGAPGGTQHF
TRBJ1-4 | medium-sized | TRBV6-2/TRBV6-3 | CASSITWQGKEKLFF
TRBJ1-3 | medium-sized | TRBV29-1 | CSAARDSGNTIYF